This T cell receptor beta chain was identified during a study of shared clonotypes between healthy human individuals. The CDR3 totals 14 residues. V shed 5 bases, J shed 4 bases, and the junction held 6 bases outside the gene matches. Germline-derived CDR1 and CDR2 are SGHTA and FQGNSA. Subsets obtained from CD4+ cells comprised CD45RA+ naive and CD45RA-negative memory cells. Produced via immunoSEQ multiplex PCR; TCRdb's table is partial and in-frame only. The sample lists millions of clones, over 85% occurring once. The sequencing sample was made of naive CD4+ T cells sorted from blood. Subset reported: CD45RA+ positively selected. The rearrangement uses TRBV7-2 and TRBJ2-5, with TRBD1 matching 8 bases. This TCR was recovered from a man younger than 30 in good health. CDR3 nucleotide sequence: TGTGCCAGCAGCGTACAGGGGGGACGAGAGACCCAGTACTTC. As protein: CASSVQGGRETQYF.